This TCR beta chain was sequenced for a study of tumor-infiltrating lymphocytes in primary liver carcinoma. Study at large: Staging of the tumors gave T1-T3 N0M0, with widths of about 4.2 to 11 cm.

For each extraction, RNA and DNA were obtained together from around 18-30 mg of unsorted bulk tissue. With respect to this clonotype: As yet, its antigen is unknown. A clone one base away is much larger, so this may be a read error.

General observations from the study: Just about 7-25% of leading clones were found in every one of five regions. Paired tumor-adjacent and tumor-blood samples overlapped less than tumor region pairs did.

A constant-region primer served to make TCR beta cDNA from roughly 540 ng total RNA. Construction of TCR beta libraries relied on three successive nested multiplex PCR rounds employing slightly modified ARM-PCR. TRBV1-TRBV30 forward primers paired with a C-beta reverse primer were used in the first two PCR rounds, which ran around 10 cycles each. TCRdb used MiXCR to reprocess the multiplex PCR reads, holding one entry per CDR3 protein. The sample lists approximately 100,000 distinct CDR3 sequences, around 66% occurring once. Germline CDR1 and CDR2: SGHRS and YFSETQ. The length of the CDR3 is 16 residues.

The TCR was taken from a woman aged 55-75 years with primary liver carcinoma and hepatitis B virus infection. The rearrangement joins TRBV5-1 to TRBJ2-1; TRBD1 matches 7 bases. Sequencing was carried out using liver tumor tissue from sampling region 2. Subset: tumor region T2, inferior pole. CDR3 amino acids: CASIGTAARSYNEEFF. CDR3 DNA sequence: TGCGCCAGCATCGGGACAGCCGCTAGGTCCTACAATGAGGAGTTCTTC.